One sample yielded the 16 T cell receptor beta chains listed below, sequenced in a study of OX40 agonist ivuxolimab in advanced cancers. Here immunoSEQ multiplex PCR was the method, and the copy in TCRdb shows in-frame clones only, minus some. The data show roughly 92,000 clones, with roughly 90% seen just once and around 0.15% held by the top ten. Material: CD4+ or CD8+ T cells sorted from blood, obtained in a trial of the OX40 agonist ivuxolimab. The receptors were sampled from an adult with an advanced solid tumor such as melanoma, head and neck, liver or kidney cancer.

This clone was seen once. The chain has TRBV19 and TRBJ2-7, with 8 nucleotides matching TRBD2. The CDR3 runs to 15 residues. The junction had 7 bases not matched to a gene; V was cut back by 6 bases and J by 0 bases. Germline V gene sequence: CDR1 LNHDA, CDR2 SQIVND (reference sequence). The CDR3 loop is CASSPEAGASYEQYF. In DNA form, the CDR3 reads TGTGCCAGTAGCCCTGAAGCGGGAGCCTCCTACGAGCAGTACTTC.

The chain recombines TRBV6-5 with TRBJ1-2; D ambiguous. Trimming left V 6 bases short and J 0 bases short, with 8 bases between. Germline V gene lookup returns CDR1 MNHEY and CDR2 SVGAGI. The CDR3 sequence is 13 residues long. As DNA, the CDR3 is TGTGCCAGCAGCCTGACAACTAACTATGGCTACACCTTC. Translating it yields CASSLTTNYGYTF.

V is TRBV30 and J is TRBJ1-2; D remains unclear. Germline lookup yields CDR1 GTSNPN and CDR2 SVGIG (reference sequence). The CDR3 is 11 amino acids. The V and J ends lost 5 bases and 7 bases respectively, with 11 bases between them. DNA for the CDR3: TGTGCCTGGGCTGAGGTCGGTGGCTACACCTTC. Protein product: CAWAEVGGYTF.

The rearrangement links TRBV15 to TRBJ2-7; D could derive from TRBD1 or TRBD2 (5 bases each). The CDR3 loop spans 14 amino acids. CDR1 is LNHNV, CDR2 YYDKDF, per germline (reference sequence). Trimming pared 5 bases from V and 4 bases from J, leaving 15 bases between. In DNA form, the CDR3 reads TGTGCCACCAGCCGACGGGAATGGGGGTACGAGCAGTACTTC. It codes for CATSRREWGYEQYF.

The CDR3 sequence: CASGLSGRDGYTF. In nucleotides, the CDR3 is TGTGCTAGTGGTTTATCAGGGAGGGATGGCTACACCTTC. The chain employs TRBV12-5 and TRBJ1-2; tentative D call: TRBD1 (5 bases). CDR1 is LGHNT, CDR2 FRNRAP, per germline. Trimming took 3 bases from V and 6 from J, leaving 11 bases between them. This CDR3 spans 13 amino acids.

Only one count was recorded for this clone. The chain links TRBV30 to TRBJ1-2; no definite D call. The V end lost 0 bases, the J end lost 8 bases, and 22 bases lay between the germline ends. This CDR3 is 16 amino acids long. CDR1 and CDR2 (germline): GTSNPN, SVGIG (reference sequence). This chain's CDR3 is CAWSVLFPGSIGGYTF. The CDR3 DNA is TGTGCCTGGAGTGTACTGTTTCCAGGTAGCATCGGGGGCTACACCTTC.

This clone showed up just once. V gene TRBV5-1 combines with J gene TRBJ2-7; no reliable D call. V lost 2 bases and J lost 0, with 6 bases in between. The CDR3 extends over 13 amino acids. CDR1 and CDR2 from the germline V gene are SGHRS and YFSETQ. DNA for the CDR3: TGCGCCAGCAGCTTAAGTTACTCCTACGAGCAGTACTTC. This gives the protein CASSLSYSYEQYF.

The chain couples TRBV11-2 to TRBJ2-3, with D tentatively TRBD2 (5 bases). V was shortened by 2 bases and J by 3 bases, with 15 bases between the two germline ends. Per germline, CDR1 SGHAT and CDR2 FQNNGV. This CDR3 is 16 amino acids long. The CDR3 DNA is TGTGCCAGCAGCTTATTGGTGGGAGTCAGGACAGATACGCAGTATTTT. This codes for CASSLLVGVRTDTQYF.

The chain combines TRBV27 with TRBJ2-7; no firm D call. Trimming took 6 bases from V and 7 from J, leaving 16 bases between them. This CDR3 region has 13 residues. The V gene's germline CDR1 is MNHEY and CDR2 SMNVEV (reference sequence). The chain's CDR3 is CASRPHRLGEQYF. The CDR3 nucleotides read TGTGCCAGCAGACCTCACCGTCTGGGAGAGCAGTACTTC.

V and J are TRBV7-9 and TRBJ1-4, with D hard to call. V was pared by 7 bases and J by 4 bases, with 16 bases between. CDR3 size: 15 residues. The germline gives CDR1 SEHNR, CDR2 FQNEAQ (reference sequence). As DNA, the CDR3 is TGTGCCAGCACCCGAAGTGGCGGCGGTAATGAAAAACTGTTTTTT. Protein product: CASTRSGGGNEKLFF.

V is TRBV5-1 and J is TRBJ1-2, with D unclear. Germline V gene sequence: CDR1 SGHRS, CDR2 YFSETQ. V was cut by 0 bases and J by 3 bases, with 9 bases left in between. The CDR3 covers 14 residues. CDR3 nucleotides: TGCGCCAGCAGCTTGGGAGATCTTGACTATGGCTACACCTTC. It is translated as CASSLGDLDYGYTF.

CDR3 nucleotides: TGTGCCATCAGGCCAACTAGTGCTTTGTACAATGAGCAGTTCTTC. It yields the protein CAIRPTSALYNEQFF. This sequence joins TRBV10-3 and TRBJ2-1; TRBD2 might be the D (5 bases). V was pared by 6 bases and J by 4 bases, with 16 bases between. Germline V gives CDR1 ENHRY, CDR2 SYGVKD. The CDR3 totals 15 residues.

The chain carries TRBV30 and TRBJ1-2, with 10 nucleotides matching TRBD1. Germline CDR1 GTSNPN, CDR2 SVGIG (reference sequence). This CDR3 spans 13 amino acids. The V gene end was trimmed by 3 bases and the J gene end by 8 bases; junction bases not matched to a gene: 6. DNA for the CDR3: TGTGCCTGGAGGGAGACAGGGGGCAGGGGCTACACCTTC. Amino acid sequence: CAWRETGGRGYTF. The variable domain in full, with the rest retrieved from reference TRBV30 and TRBJ1-2, is SQTIHQWPATLVQPVGSPLSLECTVEGTSNPNLYWYRQAAGRGLQLLFYSVGIGQISSEVPQNLSASRPQDRQFILSSKKLLLSDSGFYLCAWRETGGRGYTFGSGTRLTVV.

The chain uses TRBV18 and TRBJ1-2; 7 positions agree with TRBD1. CDR1 is KGHSH, CDR2 LQKENI, per germline. V shed 5 bases, J shed 2 bases, and the junction held 5 bases outside the gene matches. The length of the CDR3 is 14 residues. CDR3 sequence reads: CASSAPDRNYGYTF. The CDR3 bases are TGTGCCAGCTCAGCTCCGGACAGGAACTATGGCTACACCTTC.

This chain joins TRBV27 and TRBJ2-5; 8 bases line up with TRBD1. This CDR3 spans 13 amino acids. V lost 6 bases, J lost 5 bases, and 5 bases stayed unmatched. The germline gives CDR1 MNHEY, CDR2 SMNVEV (reference sequence). In DNA, the CDR3 is TGTGCCAGCAGCGTACAGGGGGACGAGACCCAGTACTTC. This gives the protein CASSVQGDETQYF.

This rearrangement joins TRBV5-1 to TRBJ2-3, with D possibly being TRBD1 (6 bases). This CDR3 spans 14 amino acids. The germline V gene has CDR1 SGHRS and CDR2 YFSETQ. Trimming shortened V by 2 bases and J by 5 bases, and 12 bases separated the two germline ends. CDR3 residues: CASSFQDSRDTQYF. The CDR3 coding sequence is TGCGCCAGCAGCTTCCAGGACAGTCGAGATACGCAGTATTTT.